These 18 T cell receptor beta chains were sequenced from one sample in a study of blood T cell repertoires in COVID-19. This table comes from immunoSEQ multiplex PCR, and its TCRdb copy is limited to in-frame clones, with some not included. The repertoire holds around 13,000 clones, with 73% as singletons. Source material: peripheral blood. Receptors were obtained from a human donor in a cohort sampled during active COVID-19.

The chain joins TRBV3-1 (or the pseudogene TRBV3-2) to TRBJ2-1; maybe TRBD1 (6 bases). Germline CDR1 and CDR2: LGHDT and YNNKEL (reference sequence). The V end was cut by 2 bases, the J end by 9 bases, with 14 bases between. The CDR3 length is 14 residues. CDR3 sequence: CASSQFSGVSEQFF. The CDR3 DNA follows: TGTGCCAGCAGCCAATTTTCAGGGGTCAGTGAGCAGTTCTTC.

The chain recombines TRBV14 with TRBJ1-2; D ambiguous. The ends were cut back, 1 base at V and 1 base at J, with 4 bases in the middle. Germline-derived CDR1 and CDR2 are SGHDN and FVKESK. The CDR3 runs to 13 residues. CDR3 in amino acids: CASSQAVNYGYTF. The DNA of the CDR3 is TGTGCCAGCAGCCAAGCAGTTAACTATGGCTACACCTTC.

The J gene is TRBJ1-2, the V gene TRBV9, with TRBD1 identical over 7 bases. The CDR3 has 13 amino acids. J was trimmed by 8 bases and V by 5 bases; bases with no gene match: 9. Per the germline V gene, CDR1 is SGDLS and CDR2 is YYNGEE. The CDR3 DNA is TGTGCCAGCAGACCCCAGGGGGTGGGAGGCTACACCTTC. This gives the protein CASRPQGVGGYTF.

This chain joins TRBV19 and TRBJ1-1, with D possibly being TRBD1 (5 bases). The CDR3 has 15 residues. Trimming left V 4 bases short and J 1 base short, with 13 bases between. Germline V lookup: CDR1 LNHDA, CDR2 SQIVND (reference sequence). CDR3 sequence reads: CASSNLQQGNTEAFF. CDR3 sequence (DNA): TGTGCCAGTAGTAACCTTCAGCAGGGGAACACTGAAGCTTTCTTT.

The chain joins TRBV6-2 or TRBV6-3 to TRBJ2-7, with 8 bases matching TRBD1. This CDR3 comprises 15 residues. The J segment lost 4 bases and the V segment lost 2 bases, leaving 7 bases of the junction unmatched. Germline V lookup: CDR1 MNHEY, CDR2 SVGEGT. CDR3 in amino acids: CASSYHDRGPYEQYF. In nucleotides, the CDR3 is TGTGCCAGCAGTTACCACGACAGGGGTCCTTACGAGCAGTACTTC.

The chain has TRBV5-4 and TRBJ1-2; D is ambiguous. With 0 bases removed from V and 8 bases from J, the gap between germline ends came to 14 bases. The CDR3 is made up of 14 amino acids. Per germline, CDR1 SGHNT and CDR2 YYREEE (reference sequence). The CDR3 sequence: CASSLESGSGGYTF. Written as DNA, the CDR3 is TGTGCCAGCAGCTTGGAGTCGGGGTCCGGGGGCTACACCTTC.

The V and J genes are TRBV7-3 and TRBJ2-2; D possibly corresponds to TRBD2 (6 bases). The CDR3 is 16 residues long. CDR1 is SGHTA, CDR2 FQGTGA, per germline. V was clipped by 4 bases and J by 0 bases, with 12 bases between them. The CDR3 spells CASSSKGTSNTGELFF. The CDR3 coding sequence is TGTGCCAGCAGCTCCAAAGGGACTTCGAACACCGGGGAGCTGTTTTTT.

The sample holds a few counts of this clone. Within the sample, other DNA sequences also encode this same CDR3. The chain couples TRBV18 to TRBJ2-7; D is undetermined. Between the trimmed V and J ends, which lost 3 bases and 0 bases, there was a span of 3 bases. Germline CDR1 and CDR2: KGHSH and LQKENI. The length of the CDR3 is 12 residues. Here the CDR3 reads CASSPSSYEQYF. The DNA for the CDR3 is TGTGCCAGCTCACCCAGCTCCTACGAGCAGTACTTC.

The V gene is TRBV10-2, the J gene TRBJ2-3; TRBD1 is a possible D gene (5 bases). The V and J ends lost 6 bases and 1 base respectively, with 8 bases between them. This CDR3 has 13 amino acids. CDR1 is WSHSY, CDR2 SAAADI, per germline. CDR3 protein: CASRETGTDTQYF. The CDR3 DNA follows: TGCGCCAGCAGGGAGACAGGCACAGATACGCAGTATTTT.

This clone has only a few counts. J is TRBJ1-5 and V is TRBV5-8; no reliable D call. CDR3 length: 14 amino acids. Germline V gives CDR1 SGHTS, CDR2 YDEGEE. The V end was cut by 4 bases, the J end by 6 bases, with 14 bases between. CDR3 residues: CASSPEEGGQPQHF. DNA of the CDR3: TGTGCCAGCAGCCCTGAGGAGGGAGGTCAGCCCCAGCATTTT.

V gene TRBV5-1 combines with J gene TRBJ1-4; D may be TRBD1 (5 bases). The CDR3 runs to 14 residues. The germline gives CDR1 SGHRS, CDR2 YFSETQ. V was shortened by 0 bases and J by 8 bases, with 11 bases between the two germline ends. CDR3 DNA: TGCGCCAGCAGCTTGGTAGGGGTAAAGGAAAAACTGTTTTTT. Translation gives CASSLVGVKEKLFF.

V is TRBV18 and J is TRBJ1-2; D remains ambiguous. The length of the CDR3 is 13 residues. V was cut by 2 bases and J by 6 bases, with 10 bases left in between. Germline V gene data show CDR1 as KGHSH and CDR2 as LQKENI. The CDR3 DNA sequence: TGTGCCAGCTCACCAGTCGGGGTTCATGGCTACACCTTC. Translation: CASSPVGVHGYTF.

The genes are TRBV9 and TRBJ2-2; D is perhaps TRBD1 (5 bases). Trimming shortened V by 2 bases and J by 2 bases, and 13 bases separated the two germline ends. This CDR3 has 16 amino acids. CDR1 and CDR2 from the germline V gene are SGDLS and YYNGEE. In nucleotides, the CDR3 is TGTGCCAGCAGCGTCCGACAGAGTTCAAACACCGGGGAGCTGTTTTTT. Translation gives CASSVRQSSNTGELFF. Variable domain in full (rest from reference TRBV9 and TRBJ2-2): DSGVTQTPKHLITATGQRVTLRCSPRSGDLSVYWYQQSLDQGLQFLIQYYNGEERAKGNILERFSAQQFPDLHSELNLSSLELGDSALYFCASSVRQSSNTGELFFGEGSRLTVL.

In nucleotides, the CDR3 is TGTGCCAGCAGCCTGGGGGGGGGTTCGAAGGCCTACGAGCAGTACTTC. Protein: CASSLGGGSKAYEQYF. The chain recombines TRBV28 with TRBJ2-7; TRBD2 aligns across 7 bases. CDR3 size: 16 residues. The V segment lost 6 bases and the J segment 2 bases; nucleotides outside the gene matches: 13. Germline values: CDR1 MDHEN, CDR2 SYDVKM.

This chain links TRBV6-6 with TRBJ2-7, with 8 bases lining up with TRBD2. V trimming: 5 bases; J trimming: 6 bases; junction bases outside the gene matches: 18. Germline V gene sequence: CDR1 MNHNY, CDR2 SVGAGI (reference sequence). CDR3 length: 17 residues. DNA for the CDR3: TGTGCCAGCAGTCTCCACCCAAGCGGGGGTAGCGAAGGCGAGCAGTACTTC. This sequence encodes CASSLHPSGGSEGEQYF.

The genes are TRBV7-9 and TRBJ1-2; D not resolved. V was clipped by 5 bases and J by 4 bases, with 17 bases between them. Germline CDR1 SEHNR, CDR2 FQNEAQ (reference sequence). The CDR3 extends over 15 amino acids. CDR3 protein: CASSRSVGSPYGYTF. DNA for the CDR3: TGTGCCAGCAGCCGATCAGTCGGGAGTCCCTATGGCTACACCTTC.

Here the CDR3 DNA reads TGTGCCAGCAGTGAGCTAGCGGGGCCTTACAATGAGCAGTTCTTC. Translated: CASSELAGPYNEQFF. This chain uses TRBV6-4 with TRBJ2-1, with 9 bases that match TRBD2. The germline V gene encodes CDR1 MRHNA and CDR2 SNTAGT. There are 15 residues in the CDR3. The junction had 4 bases not matched to a gene; V was cut back by 3 bases and J by 4 bases.

This chain links TRBV18 with TRBJ2-1; D perhaps matches TRBD1 (6 bases). The germline V gene encodes CDR1 KGHSH and CDR2 LQKENI. CDR3 length: 12 residues. The V end lost 2 bases, the J end lost 13 bases, and 12 bases lay between the germline ends. This chain's CDR3 is CASSPTTGRQFF. For the CDR3, the DNA is TGTGCCAGCTCACCAACGACAGGCCGACAGTTCTTC.